This TCR beta chain was found in a study of blood T cell repertoires in COVID-19. This clone was observed once. The CDR3 covers 16 residues. Between the trimmed V and J ends, which lost 4 bases and 2 bases, there was a span of 12 bases. The germline CDR1 and CDR2 sequences are LGHNA and YSLEER. The assay was immunoSEQ multiplex PCR, and TCRdb's table has in-frame clones only and misses some. The sample carries tens of thousands of clones, over 80% recorded once. Sequencing used peripheral blood. The clonotype was recovered from an older man with active or convalescent COVID-19. The genes are TRBV4-3 and TRBJ2-6; D is perhaps TRBD1 (6 bases). CDR3 loop: CASSRDRPAGANVLTF. The CDR3 nucleotides are TGCGCCAGCAGCCGAGACAGGCCTGCTGGGGCCAACGTCCTGACTTTC.